A selection of T cell receptor beta chains follows, all from one sample in a study of CD8 T cells in ankylosing spondylitis. MiXCR, applied by TCRdb to the 5' RACE reads, yields one record per CDR3 protein. The sample lists roughly 440,000 distinct CDR3 sequences, 17% occurring once. The specimen sequenced was blood, either unsorted or a sorted T cell fraction (not recorded which). Source of these receptors: a male donor with ankylosing spondylitis. CDR3s include the opening cysteine and the closing phenylalanine or tryptophan. The order of the fields is CDR3 DNA, CDR3 protein, clone size, D gene, J gene, CDR3 length, V gene. The D gene is left open where the match is weak. Rows give clone size only sometimes, using once, few, many, or a class for an expanded clone.

CDR3 DNA: TGTGCCAGCAATCGTCAGGTGAACACTGAAGCTTTCTTT; CDR3 protein: CASNRQVNTEAFF; clone size: few; D gene: .; J gene: TRBJ1-1; CDR3 length: 13; V gene: TRBV28
CDR3 DNA: TGTGCCATCGGGGACAGGAACACTGAAGCTTTCTTT; CDR3 protein: CAIGDRNTEAFF; clone size: .; D gene: TRBD1; J gene: TRBJ1-1; CDR3 length: 12; V gene: TRBV10-3
CDR3 DNA: TGCAGTGCTAGCGCCCCGGACTCACCCCTCCACTTT; CDR3 protein: CSASAPDSPLHF; clone size: few; D gene: .; J gene: TRBJ1-6; CDR3 length: 12; V gene: TRBV20-1
CDR3 DNA: TGTGCCAGTAGTATGCAGGCAGCAACTAATGAAAAACTGTTTTTT; CDR3 protein: CASSMQAATNEKLFF; clone size: few; D gene: .; J gene: TRBJ1-4; CDR3 length: 15; V gene: TRBV19
CDR3 DNA: TGTGCCAGCAGCCAAGCCTGGACAGGGGATTTATATGGCTACACCTTC; CDR3 protein: CASSQAWTGDLYGYTF; clone size: few; D gene: TRBD1; J gene: TRBJ1-2; CDR3 length: 16; V gene: TRBV3-1
CDR3 DNA: TGCAGTGCAACCTTGTGGGCCCAGGGGACTGAAGCTTTCTTT; CDR3 protein: CSATLWAQGTEAFF; clone size: .; D gene: .; J gene: TRBJ1-1; CDR3 length: 14; V gene: TRBV20-1
CDR3 DNA: TGCAGCGTTCCCCCCAGGGGAGGCAATAAGACCCTACGGTCCTACTCCTCTTCCTTGCACGAGCAGTTCTTC; CDR3 protein: CSVPPRGGNKTLRSYSSSLHEQFF; clone size: .; D gene: .; J gene: TRBJ2-1; CDR3 length: 24; V gene: TRBV29-1
CDR3 DNA: TGTGCCAGCAGTAACGAATTGACAGGGTACAATGAGCAGTTCTTC; CDR3 protein: CASSNELTGYNEQFF; clone size: .; D gene: TRBD1; J gene: TRBJ2-1; CDR3 length: 15; V gene: TRBV6-5
CDR3 DNA: TGTGCCAGCAGCCCCGTAAGGGGGGAGACCCAGTACTTC; CDR3 protein: CASSPVRGETQYF; clone size: few; D gene: .; J gene: TRBJ2-5; CDR3 length: 13; V gene: TRBV9
CDR3 DNA: TGTGCCACCTGCAGGACTAGCGGGGGATCCAGTTCCTACGAGCAGTACTTC; CDR3 protein: CATCRTSGGSSSYEQYF; clone size: .; D gene: TRBD2; J gene: TRBJ2-7; CDR3 length: 17; V gene: TRBV12-3/TRBV12-4
CDR3 DNA: TGCAGTGCTTGGCAGAGCAATCAGCCCCAGCATTTT; CDR3 protein: CSAWQSNQPQHF; clone size: .; D gene: .; J gene: TRBJ1-5; CDR3 length: 12; V gene: TRBV20-1
CDR3 DNA: TGTGCCAGCTCAAGTAACCAGGGGGCCAAAAACATTCAGTACTTC; CDR3 protein: CASSSNQGAKNIQYF; clone size: few; D gene: .; J gene: TRBJ2-4; CDR3 length: 15; V gene: TRBV18
CDR3 DNA: TGCGCCAGCAGCCAAGATGTCGGAGGCTCTGGAAACACCATATATTTT; CDR3 protein: CASSQDVGGSGNTIYF; clone size: .; D gene: .; J gene: TRBJ1-3; CDR3 length: 16; V gene: TRBV4-1
CDR3 DNA: TGCGCCAGCAGCCTAGCCGGACTAGCGGGAGCTGGCTACAATGAGCAGTTCTTC; CDR3 protein: CASSLAGLAGAGYNEQFF; clone size: .; D gene: TRBD2; J gene: TRBJ2-1; CDR3 length: 18; V gene: TRBV5-1
CDR3 DNA: TGTGCCATCAGTGTGGGATCCGGGACAGGGTCCCCAGAGACCCAGTACTTC; CDR3 protein: CAISVGSGTGSPETQYF; clone size: many; D gene: TRBD1; J gene: TRBJ2-5; CDR3 length: 17; V gene: TRBV10-3
CDR3 DNA: TGTGCCAGTAGTGCCCCGTACACTGAAGCTTTCTTT; CDR3 protein: CASSAPYTEAFF; clone size: few; D gene: .; J gene: TRBJ1-1; CDR3 length: 12; V gene: TRBV19
CDR3 DNA: TGTGCCAGCGGATACAGGGGCACTAATGAAAAACTGTTTTTT; CDR3 protein: CASGYRGTNEKLFF; clone size: few; D gene: TRBD1; J gene: TRBJ1-4; CDR3 length: 14; V gene: TRBV2
CDR3 DNA: TGTGCCAGCAGCTTAGATCCCCGGACTAATGAAAAACTGTTTTTT; CDR3 protein: CASSLDPRTNEKLFF; clone size: .; D gene: .; J gene: TRBJ1-4; CDR3 length: 15; V gene: TRBV11-3
CDR3 DNA: TGTGCCAGCAGTTCGGTGGGGGACAGACCGAACACTGAAGCTTTCTTT; CDR3 protein: CASSSVGDRPNTEAFF; clone size: .; D gene: TRBD1; J gene: TRBJ1-1; CDR3 length: 16; V gene: TRBV28
CDR3 DNA: TGTGCCAGCAGTGAATTTTCGGCAGATACGCAGTATTTT; CDR3 protein: CASSEFSADTQYF; clone size: .; D gene: .; J gene: TRBJ2-3; CDR3 length: 13; V gene: TRBV6-1
CDR3 DNA: TGCAGTGCCCGGACTTTTAGCGGGGGGCCGACCACAGATACGCAGTATTTT; CDR3 protein: CSARTFSGGPTTDTQYF; clone size: few; D gene: TRBD2; J gene: TRBJ2-3; CDR3 length: 17; V gene: TRBV20-1
CDR3 DNA: TGTGCCAGCGGACAGGGATTCTTCTCTGGAAACACCATATATTTT; CDR3 protein: CASGQGFFSGNTIYF; clone size: .; D gene: TRBD1; J gene: TRBJ1-3; CDR3 length: 15; V gene: TRBV14
CDR3 DNA: TGTGCCAGCAGCCCGGCCGGGACGTTCTCATGGGAGACCCAGTACTTC; CDR3 protein: CASSPAGTFSWETQYF; clone size: few; D gene: .; J gene: TRBJ2-5; CDR3 length: 16; V gene: TRBV11-2
CDR3 DNA: TGTGCCAGCAGCCAAGAGGGTACTGGAAACACCATATATTTT; CDR3 protein: CASSQEGTGNTIYF; clone size: .; D gene: .; J gene: TRBJ1-3; CDR3 length: 14; V gene: TRBV4-2
CDR3 DNA: TGTGCCAGCAGTTTACTGGGACAGATCTTCTCCTACGAGCAGTACTTC; CDR3 protein: CASSLLGQIFSYEQYF; clone size: .; D gene: TRBD1; J gene: TRBJ2-7; CDR3 length: 16; V gene: TRBV12-3/TRBV12-4
CDR3 DNA: TGTGCCAGCAGCTTCTCAGGGCCCCAACCAAGGGAGACCCAGTACTTC; CDR3 protein: CASSFSGPQPRETQYF; clone size: .; D gene: .; J gene: TRBJ2-5; CDR3 length: 16; V gene: TRBV7-9
CDR3 DNA: TGCAGTGCTCAAACTAGCGTGCGCACAGATACGCAGTATTTT; CDR3 protein: CSAQTSVRTDTQYF; clone size: .; D gene: TRBD2; J gene: TRBJ2-3; CDR3 length: 14; V gene: TRBV20-1
CDR3 DNA: TGTGCCACCAGCAGGGCAGGGTCGGTAACCAAAAACATTCAGTACTTC; CDR3 protein: CATSRAGSVTKNIQYF; clone size: .; D gene: .; J gene: TRBJ2-4; CDR3 length: 16; V gene: TRBV15
CDR3 DNA: TGCAGTGCTAGACCTAGCGGGAGGCCCCAAGAGACCCAGTACTTC; CDR3 protein: CSARPSGRPQETQYF; clone size: .; D gene: TRBD2; J gene: TRBJ2-5; CDR3 length: 15; V gene: TRBV20-1
CDR3 DNA: TGTGCCACCAGCAGAGATCCCCAGGGACCTGAGCAGTTCTTC; CDR3 protein: CATSRDPQGPEQFF; clone size: .; D gene: .; J gene: TRBJ2-1; CDR3 length: 14; V gene: TRBV15
CDR3 DNA: TGTGCCAGCAGGCCGACTAGCGGGGCCATGATTACGTACTTC; CDR3 protein: CASRPTSGAMITYF; clone size: few; D gene: TRBD2; J gene: TRBJ2-7; CDR3 length: 14; V gene: TRBV6-1
CDR3 DNA: TGCAGTGCTAGGGTGGCAGGGAAGGGGGATACGCAGTATTTT; CDR3 protein: CSARVAGKGDTQYF; clone size: .; D gene: .; J gene: TRBJ2-3; CDR3 length: 14; V gene: TRBV20-1
CDR3 DNA: TGCGCCAGCAGCGTAGTCATCTCCCTCTCCTACAATGAGCAGTTCTTC; CDR3 protein: CASSVVISLSYNEQFF; clone size: .; D gene: .; J gene: TRBJ2-1; CDR3 length: 16; V gene: TRBV5-1
CDR3 DNA: TGTGCCTGGAGTGGCAGGGGGGGCAATGAGCAGTTCTTC; CDR3 protein: CAWSGRGGNEQFF; clone size: few; D gene: .; J gene: TRBJ2-1; CDR3 length: 13; V gene: TRBV30
CDR3 DNA: TGTGCCAGCAGCGTAGCACCGAACACTGAAGCTTTCTTT; CDR3 protein: CASSVAPNTEAFF; clone size: few; D gene: .; J gene: TRBJ1-1; CDR3 length: 13; V gene: TRBV9
CDR3 DNA: TGCGCCAGCAGCCAAGACACGCTTCCCACCGGGGAGCTGTTTTTT; CDR3 protein: CASSQDTLPTGELFF; clone size: .; D gene: .; J gene: TRBJ2-2; CDR3 length: 15; V gene: TRBV4-3
CDR3 DNA: TGTGCCAGCAGTGTGGGACACTACGAAGGGGAGCAGTACTTC; CDR3 protein: CASSVGHYEGEQYF; clone size: few; D gene: .; J gene: TRBJ2-7; CDR3 length: 14; V gene: TRBV2